One T cell receptor (beta chain) is described in this entry. CDR3 length: 16 residues. V shed 0 bases and J shed 2 bases, with 8 bases lying between them. The germline gives CDR1 SGHTA, CDR2 FQGNSA. The entry originates in a study of blood T cells in healthy people across ages. Together with a sample-barcoded 5' primer, a J-beta primer mix was included in a second PCR lasting about 7 to 11 cycles. TCRdb ran MiXCR on the 5' RACE reads and lists one entry per CDR3 protein. The table shows 590,000 or so distinct CDR3 sequences, with roughly 31% occurring only once. Specimen: blood. The V call is TRBV7-2, the J call TRBJ2-6; perhaps TRBD1 as D (6 bases). The sequence came from a woman older than 75 in good health. The CDR3 sequence is CASSLAHRAGANVLTF. DNA for the CDR3: TGTGCCAGCAGCTTAGCTCACAGGGCTGGGGCCAACGTCCTGACTTTC.